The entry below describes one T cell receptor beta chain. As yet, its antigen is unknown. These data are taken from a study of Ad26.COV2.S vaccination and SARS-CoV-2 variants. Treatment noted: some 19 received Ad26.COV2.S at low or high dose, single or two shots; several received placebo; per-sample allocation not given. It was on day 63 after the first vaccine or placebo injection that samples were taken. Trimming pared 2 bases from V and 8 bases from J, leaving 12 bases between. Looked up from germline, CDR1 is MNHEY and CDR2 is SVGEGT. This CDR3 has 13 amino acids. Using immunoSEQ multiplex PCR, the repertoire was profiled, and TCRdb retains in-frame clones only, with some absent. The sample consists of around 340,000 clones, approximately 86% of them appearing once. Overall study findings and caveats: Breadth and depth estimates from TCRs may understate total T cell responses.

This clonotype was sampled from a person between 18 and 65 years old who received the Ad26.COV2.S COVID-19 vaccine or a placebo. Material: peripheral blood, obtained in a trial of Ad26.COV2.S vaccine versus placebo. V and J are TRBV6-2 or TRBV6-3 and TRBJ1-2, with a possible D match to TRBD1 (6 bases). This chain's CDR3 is CASSYGGGLGYTF. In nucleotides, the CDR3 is TGTGCCAGCAGTTACGGAGGGGGGCTAGGCTACACCTTC.